The 22 T cell receptor beta chains reported below all come from one sample, sequenced in a study of graft-versus-host responses after intestinal transplantation. Tissue from the graft was processed to free its intraepithelial and lamina propria lymphocytes. Some clones are missing from TCRdb's copy, which holds only in-frame ones; the method was immunoSEQ multiplex PCR. The repertoire holds nearly 15,000 clones, with around three fifths as singletons. The sample here was ileum tissue, taken 524 days after transplant. The receptors stem from a human patient who received an intestinal transplant, so some T cells may come from the graft donor.

This chain connects TRBV27 to TRBJ2-5, with no clear D. The germline CDR1 and CDR2 sequences are MNHEY and SMNVEV (reference sequence). Trimming shortened V by 7 bases and J by 4 bases, and 7 bases separated the two germline ends. The CDR3 is 11 residues long. CDR3 region: CASNNLETQYF. CDR3 DNA: TGTGCCAGCAACAATTTAGAGACCCAGTACTTC.

The chain recombines TRBV7-9 with TRBJ2-7; D may be TRBD1 (6 bases). Deletions cut 5 bases from V and 1 base from J, with 18 bases between. In germline, CDR1 is SEHNR, CDR2 FQNEAQ (reference sequence). This CDR3 comprises 16 residues. The CDR3 DNA is TGTGCCAGCAGCGAAACTTCCAGGACAGCGTCCTACGAGCAGTACTTC. This gives the protein CASSETSRTASYEQYF.

The genes are TRBV28 and TRBJ1-3; 9 positions match TRBD1. Germline CDR1 reads MDHEN; CDR2 reads SYDVKM. The CDR3 consists of 18 residues. Losses at the gene ends were 7 bases for V and 0 bases for J; bases not matched to a gene: 13. CDR3 DNA: TGTGCCAGCACCGGACTGACAGGGGGGAAGAGCTCTGGAAACACCATATATTTT. This sequence encodes CASTGLTGGKSSGNTIYF.

This chain joins TRBV7-9 and TRBJ1-1, with 9 bases that match TRBD1. The J segment lost 3 bases and the V segment lost 5 bases, leaving 10 bases of the junction unmatched. The CDR3 has 16 residues. Germline CDR1 and CDR2: SEHNR and FQNEAQ (reference sequence). CDR3 protein: CASSPGGTGWHTEAFF. In nucleotides, the CDR3 is TGTGCCAGCAGCCCAGGTGGGACAGGGTGGCACACTGAAGCTTTCTTT.

V is TRBV6-6 and J is TRBJ2-7; possibly TRBD1 for D (5 bases). The CDR3 covers 14 residues. CDR1 and CDR2 (germline): MNHNY, SVGAGI (reference sequence). V lost 7 bases and J 2 bases, leaving 15 bases between the germline ends. This CDR3 reads CASKQGPHTYEQYF. CDR3 in DNA: TGTGCCAGCAAGCAGGGTCCCCACACCTACGAGCAGTACTTC.

This rearrangement joins TRBV7-2 to TRBJ2-4; 7 bases are a match to TRBD2. The CDR3 loop spans 18 amino acids. V dropped 3 bases and J dropped 3; count of bases not matched to a gene: 14. From germline, CDR1 is SGHTA and CDR2 FQGNSA. The CDR3 spells CASSFLPRLAENKNIQYF. The CDR3 region has the DNA TGTGCCAGCAGCTTCCTACCGAGGCTAGCGGAAAACAAAAACATTCAGTACTTC.

The rearrangement uses TRBV6-1 and TRBJ1-2, with 11 bases lining up with TRBD1. The J segment lost 4 bases and the V segment lost 1 base, leaving 2 bases of the junction unmatched. Looked up from germline, CDR1 is MNHNS and CDR2 is SASEGT. The CDR3 has 15 amino acids. CDR3 nucleotides: TGTGCCAGCAGTGAAGATGGGACAGGGGGCTATGGCTACACCTTC. This gives the protein CASSEDGTGGYGYTF.

This clone is large by share. Here the CDR3 reads CASSYTHSSYEQYF. The CDR3 nucleotides read TGTGCCAGCAGTTATACTCACAGCTCCTACGAGCAGTACTTC. This chain connects TRBV7-9 to TRBJ2-7; no reliable D call. V was pared by 6 bases and J by 0 bases, with 12 bases between. This CDR3 is 14 amino acids long. CDR1 and CDR2 from the germline V gene are SEHNR and FQNEAQ (reference sequence).

This clone came up a few times. The rearrangement uses TRBV7-2 and TRBJ2-7; 7 bases are a match to TRBD1. The V segment lost 2 bases and the J segment 1 base; nucleotides outside the gene matches: 8. The CDR3 covers 16 residues. The germline CDR1 and CDR2 sequences are SGHTA and FQGNSA. Here the CDR3 reads CASSLWDTGDSYEQYF. The CDR3 coding sequence is TGTGCCAGCAGCTTATGGGACACAGGGGATTCCTACGAGCAGTACTTC.

The J gene is TRBJ2-4, the V gene TRBV7-2, with 10 bases that match TRBD2. Germline assignment: CDR1 SGHTA and CDR2 FQGNSA. CDR3 length: 16 amino acids. V lost 5 bases to trimming and J lost 1 base; unmatched junction nucleotides: 5. The CDR3 DNA sequence: TGTGCCAGCAGCCCGACTAGCGGGTGGGCCAAAAACATTCAGTACTTC. Amino acid sequence: CASSPTSGWAKNIQYF.

This sequence joins TRBV4-3 and TRBJ1-2, with a tentative D call TRBD1 (5 bases). This CDR3 has 16 amino acids. The V gene lost 0 bases and the J gene lost 5 bases, with 16 bases spanning the gap. Per the germline V gene, CDR1 is LGHNA and CDR2 is YSLEER. DNA of the CDR3: TGCGCCAGCAGCCAAGATTTGGGACTCAACCCATATGGCTACACCTTC. Its translation is CASSQDLGLNPYGYTF.

The genes are TRBV20-1 and TRBJ1-2; no firm D call. Germline V lookup: CDR1 DFQATT, CDR2 SNEGSKA (reference sequence). V was trimmed by 3 bases and J by 7 bases, leaving 9 bases between them. There are 11 residues in the CDR3. This CDR3 reads CSARVPGGYTF. CDR3 in DNA: TGCAGTGCTAGGGTCCCCGGTGGCTACACCTTC.

The chain is built from TRBV6-1 and TRBJ2-3; 8 nucleotides align to TRBD2. The ends lost 2 bases at V and 0 bases at J; junction bases unmatched: 4. Germline V gene data show CDR1 as MNHNS and CDR2 as SASEGT. This CDR3 spans 16 amino acids. The chain's CDR3 is CASSEPSGHSTDTQYF. The CDR3 bases are TGTGCCAGCAGTGAACCTAGCGGGCATAGCACAGATACGCAGTATTTT.

The chain is built from TRBV30 and TRBJ1-2, with a tentative D call TRBD1 (6 bases). CDR1 and CDR2 from the germline V gene are GTSNPN and SVGIG (reference sequence). The CDR3 length is 14 residues. The V gene lost 2 bases and the J gene lost 1 base, with 11 bases spanning the gap. The CDR3 reads CAWSPIQGNYGYTF. The DNA of the CDR3 is TGTGCCTGGAGTCCTATACAGGGTAACTATGGCTACACCTTC.

This clone showed up just a few times. V is TRBV7-8 and J is TRBJ2-3; 9 bases are a match to TRBD1. CDR1 and CDR2 (germline): SGHVS, FQNEAQ. V shed 1 base, J shed 4 bases, and the junction held 3 bases outside the gene matches. The CDR3 length is 15 residues. The CDR3 sequence: CASSLVQGAADTQYF. The CDR3 bases are TGTGCCAGCAGCTTAGTACAGGGGGCTGCAGATACGCAGTATTTT.

The chain has TRBV5-5 and TRBJ1-5, with TRBD1 matching over 7 bases. The CDR3 covers 14 residues. V dropped 5 bases and J dropped 7; count of bases not matched to a gene: 9. From germline, CDR1 is SGHKS and CDR2 YYEKEE (reference sequence). CDR3 nucleotide sequence: TGTGCCAGCAGTTTAAGACAGGGTTCGCAGCCCCAGCATTTT. Translation gives CASSLRQGSQPQHF.

The chain joins TRBV21-1 to TRBJ2-5; TRBD2 reflects the table's D call only, with no check against the DNA. TRBV21-1 is classified as a pseudogene. The CDR3 extends over 17 amino acids. The CDR3 reads CASSKATSGVYQETQYF. As DNA, the CDR3 is TGTGCCAGCAGCAAAGCGACTAGCGGGGTGTACCAAGAGACCCAGTACTTC.

This clone is large by share. The chain is built from TRBV14 and TRBJ1-6; D is uncertain. Germline V gene sequence: CDR1 SGHDN, CDR2 FVKESK. This CDR3 is built from 15 residues. V was cut by 2 bases and J by 10 bases, with 15 bases left in between. The CDR3 protein is CASSQTLTSVSPLHF. In DNA form, the CDR3 reads TGTGCCAGCAGCCAAACTCTGACTTCGGTATCACCCCTCCACTTT.

This clone was counted only a few times. The CDR3 loop is CASSLGHSGNTIYF. CDR3 coding DNA: TGTGCCAGCAGCTTAGGGCACTCTGGAAACACCATATATTTT. The J gene is TRBJ1-3, the V gene TRBV11-2; the D is unclear. The CDR3 loop spans 14 amino acids. Germline CDR1 is SGHAT and CDR2 is FQNNGV. Trimming cost V 1 base and J 0 bases, with 4 bases left between them.

The chain employs TRBV4-2 and TRBJ1-6, with 9 bases aligning to TRBD1. Trimming at V came to 4 bases and at J to 7 bases, leaving 23 bases not matched to a gene. The germline gives CDR1 LGHNA, CDR2 YNFKEQ. CDR3 length: 21 residues. As DNA, the CDR3 is TGTGCCAGCAGCCCGTTAGGTTGGGACAGGGTTTCTCTTTCGGCGAATTCACCCCTCCACTTT. Protein sequence: CASSPLGWDRVSLSANSPLHF.

The chain has TRBV11-2 and TRBJ1-2; TRBD1 might be the D (5 bases). Germline CDR1 is SGHAT and CDR2 is FQNNGV. Trimming cost V 4 bases and J 3 bases, with 15 bases left between them. The CDR3 consists of 15 residues. The chain's CDR3 is CASSSGGGMDYGYTF. The CDR3 region has the DNA TGTGCCAGCAGCTCCGGGGGGGGGATGGACTATGGCTACACCTTC.

The chain has TRBV18 and TRBJ1-2; a possible D gene is TRBD1 (5 bases). V lost 2 bases and J 8 bases, leaving 12 bases between the germline ends. This CDR3 comprises 13 residues. CDR1 is KGHSH, CDR2 LQKENI, per germline. CDR3 residues: CASSPLGEEGYTF. Written as DNA, the CDR3 is TGTGCCAGCTCACCATTGGGGGAGGAGGGCTACACCTTC.